A single sample is the source of the 16 T cell receptor beta chains below, sequenced in a study of blood T cell repertoires in COVID-19. The method was immunoSEQ multiplex PCR; TCRdb's version includes in-frame clones alone and lacks a portion of them. This table holds about 180,000 clones, 75% to 90% found once. The sequenced sample consisted of peripheral blood. Receptors originate from a human donor with active or convalescent COVID-19. The donor label of this sample is uncertain.

This clone was seen just once. The rearrangement links TRBV3-1 (or the pseudogene TRBV3-2) to TRBJ2-7; TRBD2 matches at 10 bases. The V gene end was trimmed by 2 bases and the J gene end by 5 bases; junction bases not matched to a gene: 6. Looked up from germline, CDR1 is LGHDT and CDR2 is YNNKEL (reference sequence). This CDR3 region has 15 residues. The CDR3 nucleotides read TGTGCCAGCAGCCAATCCTCTAGCGGGAGAAACGAGCAGTACTTC. Its translation: CASSQSSSGRNEQYF.

V gene TRBV18 combines with J gene TRBJ2-5; 8 bases align to TRBD2. Trimming took 3 bases from V and 4 from J; bases not matched to a gene: 10. This CDR3 is built from 16 residues. From germline, CDR1 is KGHSH and CDR2 LQKENI. The DNA for the CDR3 is TGTGCCAGCTCACCGGAAGGCTTCAGCGGGAGAGAGACCCAGTACTTC. Its translation: CASSPEGFSGRETQYF.

J is TRBJ1-4 and V is TRBV11-3, with TRBD1 matching 10 bases. The J segment lost 5 bases and the V segment lost 4 bases, leaving 16 bases of the junction unmatched. CDR1 and CDR2 from the germline V gene are SGHNT and YENEEA. CDR3 size: 19 residues. The CDR3 bases are TGTGCCAGCAGCTACAACCCCAATGGGACAGGGGCGCGGAATGAAAAACTGTTTTTT. Translation gives CASSYNPNGTGARNEKLFF.

The CDR3 here is CASSQKKGLELGELFF. The CDR3 DNA reads TGTGCCAGCAGCCAGAAAAAGGGACTAGAGCTCGGGGAGCTGTTTTTT. The chain recombines TRBV28 with TRBJ2-2, with 8 bases aligning to TRBD2. Trimming at V came to 6 bases and at J to 7 bases, leaving 13 bases not matched to a gene. Germline CDR1 reads MDHEN; CDR2 reads SYDVKM. The CDR3 runs 16 residues.

This chain joins TRBV6-5 and TRBJ2-3; TRBD2 aligns across 11 bases. The CDR3 is 15 residues long. V lost 6 bases and J lost 0; bases outside the gene matches: 2. The germline gives CDR1 MNHEY, CDR2 SVGAGI. The CDR3 is CASSRLAGSTDTQYF. The CDR3 coding sequence is TGTGCCAGCAGCCGACTAGCGGGGAGCACAGATACGCAGTATTTT.

The chain is built from TRBV5-1 and TRBJ2-1; TRBD2 matches at 13 bases. Germline CDR1 reads SGHRS; CDR2 reads YFSETQ. CDR3 size: 15 residues. Trimming took 5 bases from V and 9 from J; bases not matched to a gene: 8. The CDR3 spells CASRFGLAGVGEQFF. The CDR3 region has the DNA TGCGCCAGCAGATTTGGACTAGCGGGAGTTGGTGAGCAGTTCTTC. Together with reference TRBV5-1 and TRBJ2-1, the CDR3 gives the full variable domain: KAGVTQTPRYLIKTRGQQVTLSCSPISGHRSVSWYQQTPGQGLQFLFEYFSETQRNKGNFPGRFSGRQFSNSRSEMNVSTLELGDSALYLCASRFGLAGVGEQFFGPGTRLTVL.

The chain uses TRBV28 and TRBJ1-2; 9 bases agree with TRBD1. The CDR3 length is 15 residues. CDR1 and CDR2 from the germline V gene are MDHEN and SYDVKM. V shed 3 bases and J 2 bases; nucleotides not matched to a gene: 4. This CDR3 reads CASSFPGTGNYGYTF. In DNA, the CDR3 is TGTGCCAGCAGTTTCCCCGGGACAGGGAACTATGGCTACACCTTC.

The genes are TRBV5-1 and TRBJ2-3; maybe TRBD2 (6 bases). V was trimmed by 0 bases and J by 0 bases, leaving 14 bases between them. Germline V gives CDR1 SGHRS, CDR2 YFSETQ. CDR3 length equals 17 residues. CDR3 bases: TGCGCCAGCAGCTTGGGTAGCGGCGGAGGTAGCACAGATACGCAGTATTTT. Amino acid sequence: CASSLGSGGGSTDTQYF.

The CDR3: CASSPPGGLRNTIYF. In DNA form, the CDR3 reads TGTGCCAGCAGCCCTCCGGGGGGCCTGAGAAACACCATATATTTT. The chain combines TRBV13 with TRBJ1-3; TRBD1 might be the D (6 bases). V dropped 5 bases and J dropped 5 bases, with 16 bases sitting between them. The CDR3 loop spans 15 amino acids. Germline V gives CDR1 PRHDT, CDR2 FYEKMQ (reference sequence).

V usage is TRBV2 and J usage is TRBJ2-2; 7 bases agree with TRBD2. The V and J ends lost 2 bases and 6 bases, in that order; junction bases with no gene match: 6. The CDR3 consists of 15 residues. CDR1 is SNHLY, CDR2 FYNNEI, per germline. CDR3: CASSERWEGSGELFF. The CDR3 region has the DNA TGTGCCAGCAGTGAACGGTGGGAGGGTTCCGGGGAGCTGTTTTTT. Drawing the rest from reference TRBV2 and TRBJ2-2, the complete variable domain is EPEVTQTPSHQVTQMGQEVILRCVPISNHLYFYWYRQILGQKVEFLVSFYNNEISEKSEIFDDQFSVERPDGSNFTLKIRSTKLEDSAMYFCASSERWEGSGELFFGEGSRLTVL.

This clone has a single count. The chain uses TRBV19 and TRBJ2-3; TRBD1 matches at 9 bases. This CDR3 has 15 amino acids. The ends lost 4 bases at V and 4 bases at J; junction bases unmatched: 6. The germline V gene encodes CDR1 LNHDA and CDR2 SQIVND (reference sequence). The CDR3 region is CASSSGTGFPDTQYF. The CDR3 nucleotides read TGTGCCAGTAGTAGCGGGACAGGGTTCCCAGATACGCAGTATTTT.

The V and J genes are TRBV5-1 and TRBJ1-2; D is perhaps TRBD1 (6 bases). Trimming took off 4 bases at V and 8 bases at J, with 12 bases between the two ends. The CDR3 spans 12 residues. Germline-derived CDR1 and CDR2 are SGHRS and YFSETQ. The CDR3 loop reads CASSSTGMGYTF. CDR3 in DNA: TGCGCCAGCAGCAGTACAGGGATGGGCTACACCTTC. Full variable domain (outside the CDR3, taken from reference TRBV5-1 and TRBJ1-2): KAGVTQTPRYLIKTRGQQVTLSCSPISGHRSVSWYQQTPGQGLQFLFEYFSETQRNKGNFPGRFSGRQFSNSRSEMNVSTLELGDSALYLCASSSTGMGYTFGSGTRLTVV.

This chain links TRBV15 with TRBJ2-5, with D possibly being TRBD2 (5 bases). The germline V gene encodes CDR1 LNHNV and CDR2 YYDKDF (reference sequence). Trimming removed 0 bases from V and 8 bases from J, with 16 bases in between. The CDR3 is made up of 15 amino acids. CDR3 in amino acids: CATSRDRLQLNTQYF. The CDR3, as DNA: TGTGCCACCAGCAGAGATAGACTACAATTGAATACCCAGTACTTC.

This clone was seen a single time. J is TRBJ2-7 and V is TRBV7-2; D might be TRBD1 (5 bases). From germline, CDR1 is SGHTA and CDR2 FQGNSA. V lost 2 bases to trimming and J lost 3 bases, with 17 bases between them. The CDR3 consists of 16 residues. This CDR3 reads CASSLSSAGILYEQYF. The CDR3 region has the DNA TGTGCCAGCAGCTTAAGCTCGGCAGGGATCCTCTACGAGCAGTACTTC.

The chain combines TRBV1 with TRBJ2-7; the table gives TRBD2 as D, unverified against the DNA. TRBV1 corresponds to a pseudogene. The CDR3 contains 17 residues. CDR3 in DNA: TGCACCAGCAGCTTCGGGACTAGCGGGAGGGGAGCCTACGAGCAGTACTTC. Residues: CTSSFGTSGRGAYEQYF.

As DNA, the CDR3 is TGTGCCCTCGGTGAGGGAGTGCTCTCTGGGGCCAACGTCCTGACTTTC. Translated, it gives CALGEGVLSGANVLTF. This rearrangement joins TRBV28 to TRBJ2-6, with D perhaps matching TRBD2 (5 bases). In germline, CDR1 is MDHEN, CDR2 SYDVKM. The V gene lost 11 bases and the J gene lost 0 bases, with 17 bases spanning the gap. The CDR3 length is 16 residues.